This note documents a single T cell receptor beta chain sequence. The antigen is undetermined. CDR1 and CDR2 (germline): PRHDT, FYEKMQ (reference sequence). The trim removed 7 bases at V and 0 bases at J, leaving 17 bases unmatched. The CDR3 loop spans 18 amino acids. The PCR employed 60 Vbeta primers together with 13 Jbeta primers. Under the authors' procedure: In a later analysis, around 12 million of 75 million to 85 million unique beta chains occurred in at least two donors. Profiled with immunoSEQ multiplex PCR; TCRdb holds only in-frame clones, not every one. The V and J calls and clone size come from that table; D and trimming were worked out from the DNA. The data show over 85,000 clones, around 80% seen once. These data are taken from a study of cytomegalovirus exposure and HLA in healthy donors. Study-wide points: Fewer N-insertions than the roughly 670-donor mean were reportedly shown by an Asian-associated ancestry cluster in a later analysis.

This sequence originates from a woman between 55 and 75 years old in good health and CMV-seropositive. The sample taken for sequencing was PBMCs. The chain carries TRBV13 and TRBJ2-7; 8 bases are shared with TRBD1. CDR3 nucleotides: TGTGCCAGCACCCCGTGGGGACAGGCGGTAATTGACTCCTACGAGCAGTACTTC. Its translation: CASTPWGQAVIDSYEQYF.